These 5 T cell receptor beta chains were sequenced from one sample in a study of a mutant IDH1 vaccine in newly diagnosed glioma. Their recognized antigens are unknown. Time point indicated: week 23, last vaccination. With topical imiquimod, each dose of the vaccine consisted of 300 ug of mutant IDH1 20-mer peptide. Only in-frame clones appear in the TCRdb table, and some are missing; sequencing was by immunoSEQ multiplex PCR. The sample lists about 38,000 clones, roughly 76% occurring once. The sequencing here drew on PBMCs, taken from a glioma patient whose treatment included an IDH1 peptide vaccine. These receptors were collected from a man aged 35 to 55 with glioma.

Turning to this clone: Germline and junction disagree at one end, which may indicate a read error. V usage is TRBV7-7 and J usage is TRBJ2-5; D may match TRBD1 or TRBD2 (5 bases each). In germline, CDR1 is SSHAT, CDR2 FNYEAQ (reference sequence). The CDR3 is 12 amino acids. CDR3 DNA: TGTGCTAGCAGCTCTGGGGGAGAGACCCAGTACTTC. It specifies CASSSGGETQYF.

The chain carries TRBV4-2 and TRBJ2-2; D is ambiguous. The V gene's germline CDR1 is LGHNA and CDR2 YNFKEQ. V was pared by 0 bases and J by 4 bases, with 12 bases between. CDR3 length equals 16 residues. The CDR3 sequence: CASSQERTLTTGELFF. CDR3 nucleotides: TGTGCCAGCAGCCAAGAGCGAACCCTGACCACCGGGGAGCTGTTTTTT.

The rearrangement uses TRBV15 and TRBJ1-1, with 9 nucleotides matching TRBD1. The J segment lost 3 bases and the V segment lost 0 bases, leaving 5 bases of the junction unmatched. The CDR3 length is 16 residues. The germline V gene has CDR1 LNHNV and CDR2 YYDKDF (reference sequence). The CDR3 reads CATSRDTGGWYTEAFF. In DNA, the CDR3 is TGTGCCACCAGCAGAGATACAGGGGGCTGGTACACTGAAGCTTTCTTT.

The chain couples TRBV10-3 to TRBJ2-2; 9 bases fit TRBD1. CDR3 size: 18 residues. The V segment lost 2 bases and the J segment 7 bases; nucleotides outside the gene matches: 14. Germline values: CDR1 ENHRY, CDR2 SYGVKD. CDR3 nucleotide sequence: TGTGCCATCAGTGAGACATATCGGGACAGGGTACGAAACGGGGAGCTGTTTTTT. Encoded protein: CAISETYRDRVRNGELFF.

V is TRBV28 and J is TRBJ1-4; tentatively, D is TRBD1 (6 bases). Trimming left V 6 bases short and J 5 bases short, with 10 bases between. The CDR3 has 13 residues. The germline V gene has CDR1 MDHEN and CDR2 SYDVKM. The CDR3, as DNA: TGTGCCAGCAGCCTAGGACAGAATGAAAAACTGTTTTTT. Translated, it gives CASSLGQNEKLFF.